The present entry profiles one T cell receptor (beta chain) with its context. The length of the CDR3 is 14 residues. Germline V gene sequence: CDR1 MNHEY, CDR2 SMNVEV (reference sequence). These data are taken from a study of T cells expressing NK-cell markers. TCRdb reprocessed the 5' RACE reads, keeping one entry per CDR3 protein, no DNA. This sample's table reports over 150,000 distinct CDR3 sequences. The rearrangement links TRBV27 to TRBJ1-3; TCRdb's D call of TRBD1 is untestable without DNA. The TCR originated in a man aged 18 to 69 in good health. The source material was blood T cells: a sorted CD56 or NKG2C T cell subset, CD4+ or CD8+ T cells, or bulk PBMC T cells (not recorded which). The chain's CDR3 is CASSLTGDGNTIYF.